Shown below are 27 T cell receptor beta chains from a single sample sequenced in a study of blood T cell repertoires in COVID-19. Profiled with immunoSEQ multiplex PCR; TCRdb holds only in-frame clones, not every one. There are about 280,000 clones in the sample; roughly 85% occur only once, and 8% to 13% lies in the top ten. The source material was peripheral blood. These receptors came from a woman aged 70-85 years with acute or convalescent COVID-19.

This clone was seen more than once but under ten times. The chain has TRBV5-1 and TRBJ2-5; the D gene is possibly TRBD2 (7 bases). This CDR3 region has 14 residues. The V and J ends lost 4 bases and 5 bases respectively, with 15 bases between them. Germline V gives CDR1 SGHRS, CDR2 YFSETQ. The CDR3 DNA reads as TGCGCCAGCAGCCTCGCGGGGGCCGGGGAGACCCAGTACTTC. Its translation is CASSLAGAGETQYF.

This sequence joins TRBV11-2 and TRBJ2-3; tentative D call: TRBD2 (6 bases). The CDR3 runs to 15 residues. The germline CDR1 and CDR2 sequences are SGHAT and FQNNGV. V lost 2 bases and J 1 base, leaving 10 bases between the germline ends. CDR3 residues: CASSLFPSGTDTQYF. CDR3 DNA sequence: TGTGCCAGCAGCTTATTCCCTAGCGGCACAGATACGCAGTATTTT. The variable domain in full, with the rest retrieved from reference TRBV11-2 and TRBJ2-3, is EAGVAQSPRYKIIEKRQSVAFWCNPISGHATLYWYQQILGQGPKLLIQFQNNGVVDDSQLPKDRFSAERLKGVDSTLKIQPAKLEDSAVYLCASSLFPSGTDTQYFGPGTRLTVL.

The chain links TRBV7-3 to TRBJ1-1; maybe TRBD1 (5 bases). The CDR3 has 13 amino acids. From germline, CDR1 is SGHTA and CDR2 FQGTGA. With 5 bases removed from V and 7 bases from J, the gap between germline ends came to 14 bases. CDR3 bases: TGTGCCAGCAGCAAGGAAGCGGGACTTGAAGCTTTCTTT. Its protein is CASSKEAGLEAFF. The full variable domain, completed using reference TRBV7-3 and TRBJ1-1, is GAGVSQTPSNKVTEKGKYVELRCDPISGHTALYWYRQSLGQGPEFLIYFQGTGAADDSGLPNDRFFAVRPEGSVSTLKIQRTERGDSAVYLCASSKEAGLEAFFGQGTRLTVV.

V is TRBV18 and J is TRBJ1-2; TRBD1 aligns across 8 bases. V lost 5 bases, J lost 1 base, and 9 bases stayed unmatched. CDR3 length: 16 residues. In germline, CDR1 is KGHSH, CDR2 LQKENI. CDR3 loop: CASSDGTGGFNYGYTF. The CDR3 nucleotides are TGTGCCAGCTCAGACGGGACAGGCGGATTTAACTATGGCTACACCTTC.

The genes are TRBV14 and TRBJ1-2; 7 bases match TRBD1. Per germline, CDR1 SGHDN and CDR2 FVKESK. There are 14 residues in the CDR3. Germline trimming cut 1 base from V and 8 bases from J; bases unmatched to any gene: 7. CDR3 region: CASSQGGGWWGYTF. CDR3 in DNA: TGTGCCAGCAGCCAAGGAGGGGGCTGGTGGGGCTACACCTTC.

This chain links TRBV5-1 with TRBJ1-6; the match to TRBD1 covers 7 bases. V gave up 0 bases and J gave up 9 bases; unmatched junction bases: 6. Germline V gene lookup returns CDR1 SGHRS and CDR2 YFSETQ. The CDR3 contains 15 residues. The CDR3 coding sequence is TGCGCCAGCAGCTTGGAGGGACAGAGTAGTTCACCCCTCCACTTT. This encodes CASSLEGQSSSPLHF.

The CDR3 loop is CASSPLAGEQFF. CDR3 nucleotide sequence: TGTGCCAGCAGCCCGTTAGCGGGCGAGCAGTTCTTC. The V call is TRBV7-3, the J call TRBJ2-1, with 7 nucleotides matching TRBD2. Trimming removed 5 bases from V and 10 bases from J; junction bases left unmatched: 5. This CDR3 spans 12 amino acids. The germline gives CDR1 SGHTA, CDR2 FQGTGA.

The chain has TRBV5-1 and TRBJ1-2; D gene uncertain. Germline assignment: CDR1 SGHRS and CDR2 YFSETQ. The CDR3 runs 14 residues. V shed 1 base and J shed 0 bases, with 7 bases lying between them. CDR3 DNA: TGCGCCAGCAGCTTGACAGAGCCTAACTATGGCTACACCTTC. It yields the protein CASSLTEPNYGYTF. Complete variable domain (other parts from reference TRBV5-1 and TRBJ1-2): KAGVTQTPRYLIKTRGQQVTLSCSPISGHRSVSWYQQTPGQGLQFLFEYFSETQRNKGNFPGRFSGRQFSNSRSEMNVSTLELGDSALYLCASSLTEPNYGYTFGSGTRLTVV.

The chain couples TRBV5-1 to TRBJ1-1; 7 bases map to TRBD1. The CDR3 loop spans 15 amino acids. The V segment lost 0 bases and the J segment 4 bases; nucleotides outside the gene matches: 6. Germline CDR1 SGHRS, CDR2 YFSETQ. CDR3 sequence reads: CASSLATQGGTEAFF. In DNA, the CDR3 is TGCGCCAGCAGCTTGGCTACTCAGGGGGGCACTGAAGCTTTCTTT.

The J gene is TRBJ2-7, the V gene TRBV7-6, with TRBD2 identical over 7 bases. The length of the CDR3 is 15 residues. Germline CDR1 is SGHVS and CDR2 is FNYEAQ. The J segment lost 2 bases and the V segment lost 5 bases, leaving 9 bases of the junction unmatched. CDR3 in amino acids: CASSPRSGVPYEQYF. The CDR3 region has the DNA TGTGCCAGCAGCCCCCGGAGCGGGGTCCCCTACGAGCAGTACTTC.

The J gene is TRBJ2-4, the V gene TRBV7-2; 8 positions match TRBD2. This CDR3 contains 17 residues. The V and J ends lost 4 bases and 1 base, in that order; junction bases with no gene match: 9. Germline loops: CDR1 SGHTA, CDR2 FQGNSA. CDR3 in amino acids: CASSYGGLGVAKNIQYF. The CDR3 coding sequence is TGTGCCAGCAGCTATGGGGGACTAGGCGTCGCCAAAAACATTCAGTACTTC.

The chain joins TRBV3-1 (or the pseudogene TRBV3-2) to TRBJ2-3; TRBD1 is a possible D gene (6 bases). The CDR3 runs 16 residues. CDR1 LGHDT and CDR2 YNNKEL come from the germline V gene (reference sequence). Trimming left V 4 bases short and J 1 base short, with 15 bases between. CDR3: CASSLLGQFGTDTQYF. The CDR3 DNA is TGTGCCAGCAGCCTCCTTGGACAGTTTGGCACAGATACGCAGTATTTT.

CDR3 nucleotides: TGTGCCAGCAGCCCGCTTACCGGGGTATTCGATGGCTACACCTTC. Protein: CASSPLTGVFDGYTF. The chain is built from TRBV7-8 and TRBJ1-2; the D is unclear. The V end lost 5 bases, the J end lost 6 bases, and 19 bases lay between the germline ends. The CDR3 length is 15 residues. The germline CDR1 and CDR2 sequences are SGHVS and FQNEAQ.

The V gene is TRBV19, the J gene TRBJ2-7, with 9 nucleotides matching TRBD1. Unmatched junction bases numbered 8, after V lost 5 bases and J lost 3 bases. Germline CDR1 and CDR2: LNHDA and SQIVND (reference sequence). The length of the CDR3 is 15 residues. CDR3 nucleotides: TGTGCCAGTAGTGACCCGGGACAGGGAGACTACGAGCAGTACTTC. This translates into CASSDPGQGDYEQYF.

V is TRBV18 and J is TRBJ2-5; D is unclear. There are 13 residues in the CDR3. V was trimmed by 3 bases and J by 1 base, leaving 6 bases between them. CDR1 and CDR2 (germline): KGHSH, LQKENI. In DNA, the CDR3 is TGTGCCAGCTCACCGTCCTTCCAAGAGACCCAGTACTTC. Translating gives CASSPSFQETQYF.

This clone has only a few counts. The chain links TRBV27 to TRBJ1-1; D is unclear. Per germline, CDR1 MNHEY and CDR2 SMNVEV (reference sequence). V lost 0 bases and J lost 4, with 18 bases in between. The CDR3 length is 17 residues. The CDR3 DNA sequence: TGTGCCAGCAGTTTATCGAACGGGAGGAATTGGGGCACTGAAGCTTTCTTT. Encoded protein: CASSLSNGRNWGTEAFF.

The rearrangement links TRBV6-5 to TRBJ1-2, with D possibly matching TRBD1 (5 bases). Trimming took off 7 bases at V and 7 bases at J, with 13 bases between the two ends. The CDR3 is made up of 12 amino acids. Per the germline V gene, CDR1 is MNHEY and CDR2 is SVGAGI. CDR3 sequence (DNA): TGTGCCAGCATATCAGAAGGGGCTGGCTACACCTTC. Translation: CASISEGAGYTF.

The chain carries TRBV27 and TRBJ1-1; 8 nucleotides align to TRBD1. The V gene end was trimmed by 3 bases and the J gene end by 10 bases; junction bases not matched to a gene: 7. The length of the CDR3 is 13 residues. Germline CDR1 MNHEY, CDR2 SMNVEV (reference sequence). The CDR3 nucleotides are TGTGCCAGCAGTTTCGGCAGGGGGCTTGGAGCTTTCTTT. Translation gives CASSFGRGLGAFF.

The chain has TRBV3-1 (or the pseudogene TRBV3-2) and TRBJ1-1; 7 bases align to TRBD1. The CDR3 loop spans 13 amino acids. Germline CDR1 LGHDT, CDR2 YNNKEL (reference sequence). Trimming cost V 4 bases and J 5 bases; bases outside gene matches: 4. The CDR3 spells CASSLLDRTEAFF. The CDR3 DNA follows: TGTGCCAGCAGCCTTTTGGACAGGACTGAAGCTTTCTTT.

The genes are TRBV3-1 (or the pseudogene TRBV3-2) and TRBJ1-3, with D perhaps TRBD1 (6 bases). V lost 0 bases, J lost 4 bases, and 16 bases lay in between. This CDR3 has 17 residues. CDR1 and CDR2 from the germline V gene are LGHDT and YNNKEL (reference sequence). Here the CDR3 reads CASSQDSGGAAGNTIYF. For the CDR3, the DNA is TGTGCCAGCAGCCAAGACAGTGGGGGGGCGGCCGGAAACACCATATATTTT.

The genes are TRBV13 and TRBJ2-2, with 8 positions matching TRBD2. J was trimmed by 4 bases and V by 7 bases; bases with no gene match: 11. This CDR3 contains 16 residues. CDR1 and CDR2 (germline): PRHDT, FYEKMQ (reference sequence). The CDR3 DNA reads TGTGCCAGCACATTAGCGGGGTCGTTTTTCACCGGGGAGCTGTTTTTT. Protein sequence: CASTLAGSFFTGELFF.

V usage is TRBV12-3 or TRBV12-4 and J usage is TRBJ1-6, with D tentatively TRBD1 (5 bases). This CDR3 has 12 residues. With 5 bases removed from V and 7 bases from J, the gap between germline ends came to 6 bases. CDR3 coding DNA: TGTGCCAGCAGTGCAGGGAATTCACCCCTCCACTTT. Translating gives CASSAGNSPLHF.

There are a few counts of this clone. This chain joins TRBV9 and TRBJ1-4, with D possibly TRBD1 on 5 matching bases. Germline V gene data show CDR1 as SGDLS and CDR2 as YYNGEE. The CDR3 spans 16 residues. V dropped 4 bases and J dropped 8 bases, with 21 bases sitting between them. The CDR3 protein is CASSPGGSGQREKLFF. The CDR3 DNA sequence: TGTGCCAGCAGCCCGGGAGGGTCAGGGCAGCGAGAAAAACTGTTTTTT.

The chain has TRBV7-8 and TRBJ2-1; tentative D call: TRBD2 (7 bases). Germline loops: CDR1 SGHVS, CDR2 FQNEAQ. Deletions cut 1 base from V and 7 bases from J, with 17 bases between. The CDR3 is 16 amino acids. The CDR3 nucleotides read TGTGCCAGCAGCTTAGATCGTGGGGGGGGCTCTAATGAGCAGTTCTTC. Residues: CASSLDRGGGSNEQFF.

The rearrangement joins TRBV7-9 to TRBJ2-2; tentative D call: TRBD2 (5 bases). The germline CDR1 and CDR2 sequences are SEHNR and FQNEAQ (reference sequence). V was shortened by 0 bases and J by 5 bases, with 13 bases between the two germline ends. The CDR3 contains 16 residues. The CDR3 nucleotides read TGTGCCAGCAGCTTAGCCATCCCCCGGAGGACCGGGGAGCTGTTTTTT. Translating it yields CASSLAIPRRTGELFF.

DNA of the CDR3: TGTGCCAGTACGGGACTGACAAATTCACCCCTCCACTTT. Translated, it gives CASTGLTNSPLHF. The chain is built from TRBV2 and TRBJ1-6; possibly TRBD1 for D (5 bases). V shed 9 bases and J shed 7 bases, with 13 bases lying between them. The length of the CDR3 is 13 residues. Germline V gene data show CDR1 as SNHLY and CDR2 as FYNNEI.

V is TRBV6-5 and J is TRBJ1-1; maybe TRBD1 (6 bases). Trimming stripped 5 bases from V and 1 base from J, with 11 bases between. The CDR3 extends over 14 amino acids. CDR1 is MNHEY and CDR2 is SVGAGI in the germline V gene. The CDR3 DNA is TGTGCCAGCAGTACCGGGACACCGAACACTGAAGCTTTCTTT. Encoded protein: CASSTGTPNTEAFF.